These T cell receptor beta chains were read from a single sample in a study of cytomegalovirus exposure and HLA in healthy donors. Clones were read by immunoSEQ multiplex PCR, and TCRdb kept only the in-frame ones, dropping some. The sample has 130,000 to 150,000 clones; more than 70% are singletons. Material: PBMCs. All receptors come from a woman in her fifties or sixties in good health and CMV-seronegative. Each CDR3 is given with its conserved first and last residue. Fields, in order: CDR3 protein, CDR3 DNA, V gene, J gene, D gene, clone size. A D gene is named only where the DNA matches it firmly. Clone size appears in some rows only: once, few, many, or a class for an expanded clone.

CDR3: CASSLGWGRGYGYTF; DNA: TGTGCCAGCAGCTTGGGTTGGGGGCGCGGCTATGGCTACACCTTC; V: TRBV5-6; J: TRBJ1-2; D: .; size: .
CDR3: CASSLTNGDTGELFF; DNA: TGTGCCAGCAGCTTAACCAATGGAGACACCGGGGAGCTGTTTTTT; V: TRBV11-2; J: TRBJ2-2; D: .; size: .
CDR3: CASSEALQDTEAFF; DNA: TGTGCCAGCAGTGAAGCGCTTCAGGACACTGAAGCTTTCTTT; V: TRBV2; J: TRBJ1-1; D: .; size: .
CDR3: CASSPSKLAGGGLHNEQFF; DNA: TGTGCCAGCAGCCCCAGTAAACTAGCGGGGGGAGGGCTACACAATGAGCAGTTCTTC; V: TRBV9; J: TRBJ2-1; D: TRBD2; size: few
CDR3: CASSETGGNTGELFF; DNA: TGTGCCAGCAGTGAAACAGGGGGGAACACCGGGGAGCTGTTTTTT; V: TRBV2; J: TRBJ2-2; D: TRBD1; size: .
CDR3: CSASGTGGDEQFF; DNA: TGCAGCGCTTCCGGGACAGGGGGCGATGAGCAGTTCTTC; V: TRBV29-1; J: TRBJ2-1; D: TRBD1; size: .
CDR3: CASSYSPDSSYNEQFF; DNA: TGTGCCAGCAGTTACTCTCCCGATAGCTCCTACAATGAGCAGTTCTTC; V: TRBV6-7; J: TRBJ2-1; D: .; size: many
CDR3: CASSQVSGEQFF; DNA: TGCGCCAGCAGCCAAGTTAGCGGGGAGCAGTTCTTC; V: TRBV4-1; J: TRBJ2-1; D: TRBD2; size: few
CDR3: CASSDPGTNRPQHF; DNA: TGTGCCAGCAGCGATCCGGGTACTAATCGGCCCCAGCATTTT; V: TRBV2; J: TRBJ1-5; D: .; size: .
CDR3: CAWDGTAGNTEAFF; DNA: TGTGCCTGGGACGGGACAGCTGGGAACACTGAAGCTTTCTTT; V: TRBV30; J: TRBJ1-1; D: TRBD1; size: .
CDR3: CASSLGGGGEAFF; DNA: TGCGCCAGCAGCTTGGGAGGCGGGGGTGAAGCTTTCTTT; V: TRBV5-1; J: TRBJ1-1; D: .; size: .
CDR3: CASSSAGGFNNSPLHF; DNA: TGTGCCAGCAGCTCAGCCGGGGGGTTCAACAATTCACCCCTCCACTTT; V: TRBV7-9; J: TRBJ1-6; D: .; size: .
CDR3: CASSEGEEGTEAFF; DNA: TGTGCCAGCAGTGAGGGGGAGGAGGGGACTGAAGCTTTCTTT; V: TRBV6-1; J: TRBJ1-1; D: .; size: .
CDR3: CASSLRQVGYEQYF; DNA: TGTGCCAGCAGCTTAAGACAGGTTGGCTACGAGCAGTACTTC; V: TRBV7-2; J: TRBJ2-7; D: .; size: .
CDR3: CASSLGGDQPQHF; DNA: TGTGCCAGCAGCTTAGGGGGGGATCAGCCCCAGCATTTT; V: TRBV7-9; J: TRBJ1-5; D: .; size: .
CDR3: CASTAGFPYEQYF; DNA: TGTGCCAGCACAGCGGGGTTCCCCTACGAGCAGTACTTC; V: TRBV7-2; J: TRBJ2-7; D: TRBD2; size: .
CDR3: CASSIQGAWNTEAFF; DNA: TGCGCCAGCAGCATACAGGGGGCCTGGAACACTGAAGCTTTCTTT; V: TRBV5-1; J: TRBJ1-1; D: TRBD1; size: few
CDR3: CASSQDVGNQPQHF; DNA: TGCGCCAGCAGCCAAGATGTAGGCAATCAGCCCCAGCATTTT; V: TRBV4-3; J: TRBJ1-5; D: .; size: .
CDR3: CASSPPRDREITEAFF; DNA: TGTGCCAGCAGCCCGCCCCGGGACAGGGAAATCACTGAAGCTTTCTTT; V: TRBV7-9; J: TRBJ1-1; D: TRBD1; size: .
CDR3: CATSWTPSYNEQFF; DNA: TGTGCCACCAGCTGGACACCATCCTACAATGAGCAGTTCTTC; V: TRBV15; J: TRBJ2-1; D: .; size: .
CDR3: CASTPQVRVYYGYTF; DNA: TGTGCCAGTACGCCCCAGGTCAGGGTCTACTATGGCTACACCTTC; V: TRBV19; J: TRBJ1-2; D: .; size: .
CDR3: CATSREELGGYTF; DNA: TGTGCCACCAGCAGGGAAGAACTAGGAGGCTACACCTTC; V: TRBV15; J: TRBJ1-2; D: .; size: .
CDR3: CASSLGGGGQETQYF; DNA: TGTGCCAGCAGCTTAGGGGGCGGTGGGCAAGAGACCCAGTACTTC; V: TRBV5-4; J: TRBJ2-5; D: TRBD1; size: .
CDR3: CASSLASYRGHSGELFF; DNA: TGTGCCAGCAGCTTGGCCTCCTACAGGGGGCATTCCGGGGAGCTGTTTTTT; V: TRBV5-6; J: TRBJ2-2; D: TRBD1; size: .
CDR3: CASSLGQGAYGYTF; DNA: TGTGCCAGCAGCTTGGGGCAGGGGGCGTACGGCTACACCTTC; V: TRBV5-6; J: TRBJ1-2; D: TRBD1; size: .
CDR3: CASSDRTGLSGNTIYF; DNA: TGTGCCAGCAGTGATCGGACAGGCCTCTCTGGAAACACCATATATTTT; V: TRBV6-1; J: TRBJ1-3; D: TRBD1; size: .
CDR3: CASSSADFSYEQYF; DNA: TGTGCCAGCAGTTCGGCAGACTTTTCCTACGAGCAGTACTTC; V: TRBV6-5; J: TRBJ2-7; D: .; size: few
CDR3: CASSPGQGASYNSPLHF; DNA: TGTGCCAGCAGCCCAGGACAGGGGGCCTCCTATAATTCACCCCTCCACTTT; V: TRBV5-6; J: TRBJ1-6; D: TRBD1; size: .
CDR3: CASSLVQPGVSYNEQFF; DNA: TGTGCCAGCAGCTTAGTCCAACCGGGGGTCTCCTACAATGAGCAGTTCTTC; V: TRBV11-2; J: TRBJ2-1; D: .; size: .
CDR3: CASSFHTGGRETQYF; DNA: TGTGCCAGCAGTTTCCATACAGGGGGCCGGGAGACCCAGTACTTC; V: TRBV28; J: TRBJ2-5; D: TRBD1; size: .
CDR3: CASSPGRTGGFNTEAFF; DNA: TGTGCCAGCTCACCTGGGAGGACAGGGGGCTTCAACACTGAAGCTTTCTTT; V: TRBV18; J: TRBJ1-1; D: TRBD1; size: .
CDR3: CASSPPAGKNTGELFF; DNA: TGTGCCAGCAGCCCACCCGCCGGGAAGAACACCGGGGAGCTGTTTTTT; V: TRBV9; J: TRBJ2-2; D: .; size: .
CDR3: CASSWGTGSNQPQHF; DNA: TGTGCCAGCAGTTGGGGGACAGGGAGCAATCAGCCCCAGCATTTT; V: TRBV27; J: TRBJ1-5; D: TRBD1; size: .
CDR3: CASSLRQGGYGYTF; DNA: TGTGCCAGCAGCTTAAGACAGGGAGGCTATGGCTACACCTTC; V: TRBV7-2; J: TRBJ1-2; D: TRBD1; size: .
CDR3: CASSTIAGGPDTQYF; DNA: TGTGCCAGCAGCACCATAGCGGGGGGGCCAGATACGCAGTATTTT; V: TRBV6-5; J: TRBJ2-3; D: TRBD2; size: .
CDR3: CASSIRSEEKAGYTF; DNA: TGTGCCAGTAGTATTCGGTCAGAGGAGAAGGCTGGCTACACCTTC; V: TRBV19; J: TRBJ1-2; D: .; size: .
CDR3: CASQPGLAGTGELFF; DNA: TGTGCCAGCCAGCCGGGACTAGCGGGGACCGGGGAGCTGTTTTTT; V: TRBV27; J: TRBJ2-2; D: TRBD2; size: .
CDR3: CASSSGLDTDTQYF; DNA: TGTGCCAGCAGCTCAGGACTAGACACAGATACGCAGTATTTT; V: TRBV7-2; J: TRBJ2-3; D: TRBD2; size: .
CDR3: CASSLQGLSNQPQHF; DNA: TGTGCCAGCAGCCTACAAGGACTGAGCAATCAGCCCCAGCATTTT; V: TRBV7-2; J: TRBJ1-5; D: .; size: .
CDR3: CASSLSETGATPLHF; DNA: TGTGCCAGCAGTTTATCGGAGACAGGGGCAACACCCCTCCACTTT; V: TRBV27; J: TRBJ1-6; D: TRBD1; size: .
CDR3: CASSLGSGGYNEQFF; DNA: TGTGCCAGCAGCTTAGGTAGCGGGGGCTACAATGAGCAGTTCTTC; V: TRBV7-2; J: TRBJ2-1; D: TRBD2; size: .
CDR3: CAISEGQDTDTQYF; DNA: TGTGCCATCAGTGAGGGGCAGGACACAGATACGCAGTATTTT; V: TRBV10-3; J: TRBJ2-3; D: .; size: .
CDR3: CASSSTGGAGYTF; DNA: TGTGCCAGCAGCTCAACAGGGGGGGCGGGCTACACCTTC; V: TRBV7-2; J: TRBJ1-2; D: TRBD1; size: .
CDR3: CASSPRAGGSTDTQYF; DNA: TGTGCCAGCAGCCCCCGGGCCGGGGGAAGCACAGATACGCAGTATTTT; V: TRBV7-6; J: TRBJ2-3; D: .; size: .
CDR3: CAVGVSQETQYF; DNA: TGTGCCGTAGGGGTTAGCCAAGAGACCCAGTACTTC; V: TRBV19; J: TRBJ2-5; D: .; size: .
CDR3: CASSDGLAGGHEQFF; DNA: TGTGCCAGCAGTGACGGACTAGCGGGGGGGCATGAGCAGTTCTTC; V: TRBV6-4; J: TRBJ2-1; D: TRBD2; size: .
CDR3: CASSGGVNQPQHF; DNA: TGTGCCAGCAGCGGGGGCGTCAATCAGCCCCAGCATTTT; V: TRBV5-4; J: TRBJ1-5; D: .; size: once
CDR3: CATIKAGGLQETQYF; DNA: TGTGCCACGATTAAGGCTGGGGGACTGCAGGAGACCCAGTACTTC; V: TRBV18; J: TRBJ2-5; D: .; size: .
CDR3: CASSRLAGGRETQYF; DNA: TGTGCCAGCTCACGACTAGCGGGGGGGCGGGAGACCCAGTACTTC; V: TRBV7-2; J: TRBJ2-5; D: TRBD2; size: .
CDR3: CASSPTDRTTSTDTQYF; DNA: TGTGCCAGCTCCCCGACCGACAGGACAACTAGCACAGATACGCAGTATTTT; V: TRBV18; J: TRBJ2-3; D: .; size: .
CDR3: CSVGPGGRDQPQHF; DNA: TGCAGCGTGGGCCCAGGGGGCCGGGATCAGCCCCAGCACTTT; V: TRBV29-1; J: TRBJ1-5; D: TRBD1; size: .
CDR3: CSVDRQVTNTEAFF; DNA: TGCAGCGTTGACCGGCAGGTGACGAACACTGAAGCTTTCTTT; V: TRBV29-1; J: TRBJ1-1; D: .; size: few
CDR3: CASSTGLAGGQETQYF; DNA: TGCGCCAGCAGCACGGGACTAGCGGGGGGGCAAGAGACCCAGTACTTC; V: TRBV5-1; J: TRBJ2-5; D: TRBD2; size: .
CDR3: CASREVTEAFF; DNA: TGTGCCAGCAGAGAGGTGACTGAAGCTTTCTTT; V: TRBV7-9; J: TRBJ1-1; D: .; size: .
CDR3: CASSDSSGGHTDTQYF; DNA: TGTGCCAGCAGTGACTCTAGCGGGGGGCACACAGATACGCAGTATTTT; V: TRBV6-4; J: TRBJ2-3; D: TRBD2; size: few
CDR3: CASSVTGVSANYGYTF; DNA: TGCGCCAGCAGCGTAACAGGGGTCTCAGCTAACTATGGCTACACCTTC; V: TRBV5-1; J: TRBJ1-2; D: TRBD1; size: .
CDR3: CASSTRDRGYGYTF; DNA: TGTGCCAGTAGTACCCGGGACAGGGGGTATGGCTACACCTTC; V: TRBV19; J: TRBJ1-2; D: TRBD1; size: few
CDR3: CASSPTWRVGGNTEAFF; DNA: TGTGCCAGCAGCCCTACGTGGAGAGTAGGGGGTAACACTGAAGCTTTCTTT; V: TRBV5-6; J: TRBJ1-1; D: .; size: .
CDR3: CASSTDRELSEAFF; DNA: TGTGCCAGCAGTACTGACAGGGAATTGAGTGAAGCTTTCTTT; V: TRBV2; J: TRBJ1-1; D: TRBD1; size: .